The rows below give T cell receptor beta chains drawn from one sample of a study of cytomegalovirus exposure and HLA in healthy donors. Profiled with immunoSEQ multiplex PCR; TCRdb holds only in-frame clones, not every one. The repertoire holds 170,000 or so clones, with around 85% as singletons. Sequencing used PBMCs. Receptors originate from a man between 18 and 29 years old in good health and CMV-seropositive. CDR3s include the opening cysteine and the closing phenylalanine or tryptophan. The D gene is left open where the match is weak. Clone size is shown for a subset of rows, as once, few, many or a class of expanded clone.

>-|-|TRBV11-2|TRBJ2-7
TGTGCCAGCAAGGGGGGGAACTCCTACGAGCAGTACTTC
CASKGGNSYEQYF
>-|-|TRBV9|TRBJ2-1
TGTGCCAGCAGCGTAGGCGGGGATCCCTACAATGAGCAGTTCTTC
CASSVGGDPYNEQFF
>TRBD2|-|TRBV6-5|TRBJ2-1
TGTGCCAGCAGTTACGCTAGCGGGAGGGCCACTGAGCAGTTCTTC
CASSYASGRATEQFF
>TRBD1|-|TRBV28|TRBJ1-4
TGTGCCAGCAGTTTAGGACAGGTCCCTAATGAAAAACTGTTTTTT
CASSLGQVPNEKLFF
>-|-|TRBV7-3|TRBJ1-1
TGTGCCAGCAGCTTAATGTCTCGGGGAGGGGTGAACACTGAAGCTTTCTTT
CASSLMSRGGVNTEAFF
>TRBD1|few|TRBV6-5|TRBJ1-5
TGTGCCAGCAGACAGGGGCTGAATCAGCCCCAGCATTTT
CASRQGLNQPQHF
>-|few|TRBV28|TRBJ2-7
TGTGCCAGCGCCGACAGGAAAAGGCAGTACTTC
CASADRKRQYF
>TRBD1|few|TRBV7-9|TRBJ2-7
TGTGCCAGCAGCTTCCGGGACAGGCAGCAGTACTTC
CASSFRDRQQYF
>-|-|TRBV5-1|TRBJ2-2
TGCGCCAGCAGGGTACAGACGAACACCGGGGAGCTGTTTTTT
CASRVQTNTGELFF
>TRBD2|-|TRBV6-5|TRBJ2-2
TGTGCCAGCAGTTGGGGACTAGCGGGACCCGGGGAGCTGTTTTTT
CASSWGLAGPGELFF
>-|few|TRBV29-1|TRBJ1-2
TGCAGCGTTTCCGCAGGGGCTAACTATGGCTACACCTTC
CSVSAGANYGYTF
>TRBD1|-|TRBV29-1|TRBJ2-7
TGCAGCGGTCGGACAGGTTCCTACGAGCAGTACTTC
CSGRTGSYEQYF
>-|-|TRBV7-2|TRBJ1-1
TGTGCCAGCAGCTTAGGACAGAACACTGAAGCTTTCTTT
CASSLGQNTEAFF
>TRBD2|-|TRBV4-1|TRBJ2-7
TGCGCCAGCAGCCAAGACAGGGCGGGGGTCGTCTACGAGCAGTACTTC
CASSQDRAGVVYEQYF
>-|once|TRBV19|TRBJ1-1
TGTGCCAGTACCACTAGACAGGCGAACACTGAAGCTTTCTTT
CASTTRQANTEAFF
>TRBD1|-|TRBV28|TRBJ1-5
TGTGCCAGCAGTTTATCCTTTTTGGGGACAGGGAAAAATCAGCCCCAGCATTTT
CASSLSFLGTGKNQPQHF
>TRBD1|-|TRBV7-2|TRBJ2-7
TGTGCCAGCAGCCCGGCCCTGACAGGGGGACGGTACGAGCAGTACTTC
CASSPALTGGRYEQYF
>TRBD2|-|TRBV5-1|TRBJ2-3
TGCGCCAGCAGCTTCGCGGGGGGCCAACACACAGATACGCAGTATTTT
CASSFAGGQHTDTQYF
>TRBD2|-|TRBV5-5|TRBJ2-7
TGTGCCAGCAGCTTTTCTCCCGGGACTAGGAGCGAGCAGTACTTC
CASSFSPGTRSEQYF
>TRBD2|-|TRBV7-6|TRBJ2-1
TGTGCCAGCAGCCTTACATCACTAGCGGGAGGAAATGAGCAGTTCTTC
CASSLTSLAGGNEQFF
>-|-|TRBV25-1|TRBJ2-2
TGTGCCAGCAGTCTGGACTCCCCGGGGGCCGGGGAGCTGTTTTTT
CASSLDSPGAGELFF
>-|-|TRBV6-1|TRBJ1-1
TGTGCCAGCAATTTGGCCCTGAACACTGAAGCTTTCTTT
CASNLALNTEAFF
>-|-|TRBV6-1|TRBJ2-4
TGTGCCAGCAGCATGACAAGCCTAGCCAAAAACATTCAGTACTTC
CASSMTSLAKNIQYF
>TRBD1|-|TRBV27|TRBJ1-1
TGTGCCAGCAGTTTAGGACAGGGGAACACTGAAGCTTTCTTT
CASSLGQGNTEAFF
>TRBD2|-|TRBV28|TRBJ2-1
TGTGCCAGCAGTTTAACCCGGGGGGCCTACAATGAGCAGTTCTTC
CASSLTRGAYNEQFF
>-|-|TRBV6-5|TRBJ1-2
TGTGCCAGCAGTTACTCTGGGGGCGCGCGCACCTTC
CASSYSGGARTF
>-|-|TRBV18|TRBJ2-2
TGTGCCAGCTCACCAAATGGCGGGGACGGGACCGGGGAGCTGTTTTTT
CASSPNGGDGTGELFF
>-|-|TRBV19|TRBJ2-2
TGTGCCAGTAGTGGGCCGGGGGCCGGGGAGCTGTTTTTT
CASSGPGAGELFF
>-|-|TRBV18|TRBJ2-3
TGTGCCAGCTCACCACTAGCGCCTTATAGCACAGATACGCAGTATTTT
CASSPLAPYSTDTQYF
>-|-|TRBV9|TRBJ1-1
TGTGCCAGCAGCGTAGATGCAGGGAACACTGAAGCTTTCTTT
CASSVDAGNTEAFF
>TRBD2|-|TRBV5-1|TRBJ2-1
TGCGCCAGCAGACCTAGCGGGAACTCCTACAATGAGCAGTTCTTC
CASRPSGNSYNEQFF
>-|-|TRBV14|TRBJ2-7
TGTGCCAGCAGCCAGATATCGGGTAGCTACGAGCAGTACTTC
CASSQISGSYEQYF
>-|-|TRBV7-2|TRBJ1-4
TGTGCCAGCAGCCCCGGGACAAGTAATGAAAAACTGTTTTTT
CASSPGTSNEKLFF
>-|-|TRBV5-1|TRBJ2-1
TGCGCCAGCAGCCCAGGCAGTAGTGATGAGCAGTTCTTC
CASSPGSSDEQFF
>-|-|TRBV30|TRBJ1-3
TGTGCCTGGACGTGGGGGGTCGAGAAGCCCTTTTCTGGAAACACCATATATTTT
CAWTWGVEKPFSGNTIYF
>TRBD1|-|TRBV5-1|TRBJ2-7
TGCGCCAGCAGCTCGTTATTCCGGGACAGGGATTCCTACGAGCAGTACTTC
CASSSLFRDRDSYEQYF
>TRBD1|few|TRBV6-1|TRBJ2-7
TGTGCCAGCAGCCTGACAGGGGGCGCCTCCTACGAGCAGTACTTC
CASSLTGGASYEQYF
>-|-|TRBV29-1|TRBJ2-7
TGCAGCGTTGAAACGGGGAGAGTCGCCTACGAGCAGTACTTC
CSVETGRVAYEQYF
>-|-|TRBV7-9|TRBJ1-1
TGTGCCAGCAGCTTAGCGAGGCAGGGGCCGAGCACTGAAGCTTTCTTT
CASSLARQGPSTEAFF
>TRBD1|-|TRBV5-5|TRBJ1-1
TGTGCCAGCAGCGGGGACAGTGCTGAAGCTTTCTTT
CASSGDSAEAFF